The 17 T cell receptor beta chains listed next were all sequenced from one sample in a study of blood T cell repertoires in COVID-19 (dated by TCRdb to about 2020). Library method: the immunoSEQ multiplex PCR assay. TCRdb carries this immuneACCESS record with in-frame sequences only. Its versions omit some clonotypes, under half of them owing to an unresolved V gene in the studies checked, with the rest unexplained. The sample contains more than 25,000 clones, 75% to 85% of them found a single time. Roughly 13% of the sample goes to the ten largest clones. Sequencing used peripheral blood. The receptors stem from a human donor in a cohort sampled during active COVID-19.

This clone was observed a single time. The gene calls are TRBV5-1 and TRBJ2-7, with 8 bases fitting TRBD1. The germline gives CDR1 SGHRS, CDR2 YFSETQ. V lost 3 bases and J lost 6; bases outside the gene matches: 8. CDR3 length: 14 amino acids. In DNA form, the CDR3 reads TGCGCCAGCAGCTATCGCAGGGGGCCGGGCGAGCAGTACTTC. Its protein product is CASSYRRGPGEQYF.

This chain links TRBV19 with TRBJ1-2; the match to TRBD1 covers 10 bases. CDR3 length: 16 residues. The germline gives CDR1 LNHDA, CDR2 SQIVND (reference sequence). Germline trimming cut 10 bases from V and 4 bases from J; bases unmatched to any gene: 15. The CDR3 DNA sequence: TGTGCCACCTCGAGAGACAGGGGGCAGGGTGGCTATGGCTACACCTTC. Protein product: CATSRDRGQGGYGYTF.

The V gene is TRBV7-6, the J gene TRBJ1-2; 7 bases are a match to TRBD1. The CDR3 is made up of 18 amino acids. Germline CDR1 and CDR2: SGHVS and FNYEAQ. Trimming took 5 bases from V and 4 from J; bases not matched to a gene: 19. CDR3 nucleotide sequence: TGTGCCAGCAGCCCCGATGGGACAGCTACGGGCGCTGGCTATGGCTACACCTTC. Amino acid sequence: CASSPDGTATGAGYGYTF.

This chain uses TRBV10-3 with TRBJ1-1; 9 bases are shared with TRBD1. Germline V CDR1 and CDR2: ENHRY, SYGVKD. CDR3 length equals 13 residues. V was pared by 10 bases and J by 1 base, with 4 bases of the junction left unmatched. DNA of the CDR3: TGTGCCACGTGGGGACAGGGGAACACTGAAGCTTTCTTT. Its protein product is CATWGQGNTEAFF.

This chain uses TRBV25-1 with TRBJ2-1, with TRBD1 as a possible D gene (6 bases). Per the germline V gene, CDR1 is MGHDK and CDR2 is SYGVNS. The CDR3 covers 17 residues. Trimming shortened V by 1 base and J by 8 bases, and 21 bases separated the two germline ends. The CDR3 is CASSESGRGRLRDEQFF. CDR3 sequence (DNA): TGTGCCAGCAGTGAATCGGGCAGGGGCAGGCTTCGGGATGAGCAGTTCTTC.

This clone occurred a few times. The chain combines TRBV4-2 with TRBJ2-2, with D maybe TRBD2 (6 bases). The CDR3 contains 17 residues. Germline CDR1 LGHNA, CDR2 YNFKEQ. Trimming stripped 2 bases from V and 0 bases from J, with 13 bases between. The CDR3 here is CASSQSGWGANTGELFF. The CDR3 coding sequence is TGTGCCAGCAGCCAATCAGGGTGGGGGGCGAACACCGGGGAGCTGTTTTTT.

This chain connects TRBV5-6 to TRBJ1-5; 8 bases align to TRBD1. V gave up 4 bases and J gave up 6 bases; unmatched junction bases: 9. Germline CDR1 SGHDT, CDR2 YYEEEE. CDR3 length: 15 residues. The CDR3 reads CASSRTDRGSQPQHF. The DNA of the CDR3 is TGTGCCAGCAGCCGAACCGACAGGGGAAGTCAGCCCCAGCATTTT.

The V call is TRBV5-1, the J call TRBJ2-2; D is possibly TRBD2 (6 bases). CDR1 and CDR2 from the germline V gene are SGHRS and YFSETQ. This CDR3 region has 15 residues. V was cut by 2 bases and J by 2 bases, with 10 bases left in between. This CDR3 is CASSLWGENTGELFF. CDR3 in DNA: TGCGCCAGCAGCTTATGGGGGGAAAACACCGGGGAGCTGTTTTTT.

The chain uses TRBV19 and TRBJ1-1; D unresolved. Germline CDR1 LNHDA, CDR2 SQIVND (reference sequence). The ends were cut back, 3 bases at V and 3 bases at J, with 8 bases in the middle. This CDR3 contains 13 residues. CDR3 protein: CASSISVYTEAFF. Written as DNA, the CDR3 is TGTGCCAGTAGTATTTCGGTGTACACTGAAGCTTTCTTT. Full variable domain (missing parts from reference TRBV19 and TRBJ1-1): DGGITQSPKYLFRKEGQNVTLSCEQNLNHDAMYWYRQDPGQGLRLIYYSQIVNDFQKGDIAEGYSVSREKKESFPLTVTSAQKNPTAFYLCASSISVYTEAFFGQGTRLTVV.

This chain uses TRBV4-2 with TRBJ2-5, with TRBD2 identical over 10 bases. V shed 1 base and J 1 base; nucleotides not matched to a gene: 3. This CDR3 is built from 16 residues. Germline V gene sequence: CDR1 LGHNA, CDR2 YNFKEQ. The CDR3 here is CASSQAQRGGQETQYF. The DNA of the CDR3 is TGTGCCAGCAGCCAAGCCCAGCGGGGGGGCCAAGAGACCCAGTACTTC.

The chain has TRBV11-2 and TRBJ1-2; TRBD1 matches at 7 bases. The J segment lost 4 bases and the V segment lost 1 base, leaving 3 bases of the junction unmatched. The CDR3 is made up of 14 amino acids. Looked up from germline, CDR1 is SGHAT and CDR2 is FQNNGV. The CDR3 DNA reads as TGTGCCAGCAGCTTAGGGGACAGACTCTATGGCTACACCTTC. This encodes CASSLGDRLYGYTF.

This clone was seen a single time. The gene calls are TRBV6-5 and TRBJ1-5; no clear D gene. There are 12 residues in the CDR3. The V and J ends lost 8 bases and 7 bases respectively, with 12 bases between them. CDR1 and CDR2 from the germline V gene are MNHEY and SVGAGI. The CDR3 loop reads CASHSGSQPQHF. The CDR3 DNA follows: TGTGCCAGCCACAGTGGAAGCCAGCCCCAGCATTTT.

In nucleotides, the CDR3 is TGCAGCGCTGTGGACAGGGGGCGGATTTTTGAAGCTTTCTTT. This gives the protein CSAVDRGRIFEAFF. The chain couples TRBV29-1 to TRBJ1-1, with 11 bases that match TRBD1. The CDR3 extends over 14 amino acids. CDR1 and CDR2 from the germline V gene are SQVTM and ANQGSEA. The V gene end was trimmed by 7 bases and the J gene end by 7 bases; junction bases not matched to a gene: 11.

The chain carries TRBV6-6 and TRBJ2-3; D not resolved. The CDR3 covers 15 residues. V was clipped by 2 bases and J by 1 base, with 10 bases between them. CDR1 MNHNY and CDR2 SVGAGI come from the germline V gene (reference sequence). The CDR3 DNA is TGTGCCAGCAGTTACCTAGGTGTAGGCACAGATACGCAGTATTTT. This codes for CASSYLGVGTDTQYF.

The sample holds a few counts of this clone. The chain combines TRBV30 with TRBJ2-2; D might be TRBD2 (6 bases). Germline lookup yields CDR1 GTSNPN and CDR2 SVGIG (reference sequence). The CDR3 sequence is 14 residues long. The V gene lost 4 bases and the J gene lost 1 base, with 10 bases spanning the gap. CDR3 region: CAWTRGVNTGELFF. The DNA of the CDR3 is TGTGCCTGGACTCGCGGGGTGAACACCGGGGAGCTGTTTTTT. Full variable domain (remainder filled in from reference TRBV30 and TRBJ2-2): SQTIHQWPATLVQPVGSPLSLECTVEGTSNPNLYWYRQAAGRGLQLLFYSVGIGQISSEVPQNLSASRPQDRQFILSSKKLLLSDSGFYLCAWTRGVNTGELFFGEGSRLTVL.

The chain carries TRBV10-1 and TRBJ1-5; D may be TRBD1 (6 bases). The CDR3 runs 14 residues. CDR1 WNHNN and CDR2 SYGVQD come from the germline V gene (reference sequence). The V end lost 5 bases, the J end lost 5 bases, and 13 bases lay between the germline ends. The DNA of the CDR3 is TGCGCCAGCAGTTATAAACAGGGAGATCAGCCCCAGCATTTT. Protein: CASSYKQGDQPQHF.

This chain links TRBV4-3 with TRBJ2-5; maybe TRBD1 (7 bases). Trimming stripped 11 bases from V and 5 bases from J, with 15 bases between. Germline CDR1 is LGHNA and CDR2 is YSLEER. The CDR3 spans 12 residues. For the CDR3, the DNA is TGCGCCCCGCCCAGGGGGGTGGAGACCCAGTACTTC. Protein sequence: CAPPRGVETQYF.